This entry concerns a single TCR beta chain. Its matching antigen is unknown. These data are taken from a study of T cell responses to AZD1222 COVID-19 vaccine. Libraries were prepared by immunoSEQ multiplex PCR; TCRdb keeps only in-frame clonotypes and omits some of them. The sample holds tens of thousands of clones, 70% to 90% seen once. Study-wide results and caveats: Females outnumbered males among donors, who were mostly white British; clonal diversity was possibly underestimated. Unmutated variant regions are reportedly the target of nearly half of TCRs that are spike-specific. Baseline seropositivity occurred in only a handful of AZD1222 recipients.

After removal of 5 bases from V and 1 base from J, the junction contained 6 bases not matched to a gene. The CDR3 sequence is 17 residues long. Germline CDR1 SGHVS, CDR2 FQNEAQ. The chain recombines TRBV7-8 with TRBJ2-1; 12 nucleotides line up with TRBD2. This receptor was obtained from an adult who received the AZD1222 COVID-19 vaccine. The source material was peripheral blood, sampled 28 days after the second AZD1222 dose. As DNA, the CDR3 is TGTGCCAGCAGCGGCCTAGCGGGGGGGCTGTCCTACAATGAGCAGTTCTTC. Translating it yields CASSGLAGGLSYNEQFF.